This is a list of T cell receptor beta chains from one sample in a study of follicular helper T cells after annual influenza vaccination. Only in-frame clones appear in the TCRdb table, and some are missing; sequencing was by immunoSEQ multiplex PCR. The top ten clones hold 2.5% to 3.5% of a sample with some 1,500 clones, roughly 80% of them seen once. Sample: CXCR5+ CD38+ circulating T follicular helper cells from blood, taken 7 days after influenza vaccination. These receptors were collected from an adult who received the influenza vaccine. Each CDR3 is given with its conserved first and last residue. A D gene is named only where the DNA matches it firmly. Some rows mark clone size as missing; the rest say once, few, many or name a class of expanded clone.

D | size | J | V | CDR3 | DNA
- | once | TRBJ2-3 | TRBV7-9 | CASSLVIGWSTDTQYF | TGTGCCAGCAGCTTAGTTATTGGGTGGAGCACAGATACGCAGTATTTT
TRBD1 | - | TRBJ1-2 | TRBV29-1 | CSVEERGQGAQSYGYTF | TGCAGCGTTGAAGAACGGGGGCAGGGGGCGCAAAGTTATGGCTACACCTTC
- | few | TRBJ1-2 | TRBV5-6 | CASSLAGSSGYTF | TGTGCCAGCAGCTTGGCAGGTTCGTCAGGCTACACCTTC
TRBD1 | few | TRBJ1-1 | TRBV29-1 | CSADRVPNTEAFF | TGCAGCGCTGACAGGGTCCCGAACACTGAAGCTTTCTTT
- | - | TRBJ2-1 | TRBV5-6 | CASSSPGRAGLHNEQFF | TGTGCCAGCAGCTCCCCTGGGCGAGCGGGCCTCCACAATGAGCAGTTCTTC
TRBD1 | - | TRBJ2-3 | TRBV15 | CATSPGQSTDTQYF | TGTGCCACCAGCCCGGGACAGAGCACAGATACGCAGTATTTT
- | - | TRBJ1-2 | TRBV7-2 | CASSVQGVDLSGYTF | TGTGCCAGCAGCGTACAGGGCGTAGATCTAAGCGGCTACACCTTC
TRBD1 | - | TRBJ1-2 | TRBV5-4 | CASTGQASALGYTF | TGTGCCAGCACCGGACAGGCGTCGGCTCTTGGCTACACCTTC
TRBD1 | - | TRBJ1-6 | TRBV28 | CASSRTGYTLSPLHF | TGTGCCAGCAGCCGGACAGGTTATACACTTTCACCCCTCCACTTT
TRBD1 | - | TRBJ1-4 | TRBV5-4 | CASSAGTGRVAGEKLFF | TGTGCCAGCAGCGCCGGGACAGGGAGGGTAGCCGGCGAAAAACTGTTTTTT
- | - | TRBJ2-7 | TRBV5-1 | CASSLDGPRDEQYF | TGCGCCAGCAGCTTGGACGGGCCGAGGGACGAGCAGTACTTC
- | - | TRBJ2-5 | TRBV5-4 | CASSLAVEETQYF | TGTGCCAGCAGCCTGGCGGTAGAAGAGACCCAGTACTTC
- | - | TRBJ1-3 | TRBV6-5 | CASSLAGRSGNTIYF | TGTGCCAGCAGTTTAGCAGGACGCTCTGGAAACACCATATATTTT
- | - | TRBJ2-3 | TRBV5-4 | CASSLAVTRSTDTQYF | TGTGCCAGCAGCTTGGCAGTAACCCGGAGCACAGATACGCAGTATTTT
- | - | TRBJ2-1 | TRBV27 | CASSFSGGQFF | TGTGCCAGCAGTTTTTCTGGAGGACAGTTCTTC
TRBD1 | - | TRBJ1-2 | TRBV5-1 | CASSSQGAESHGYTF | TGCGCCAGCAGTTCTCAGGGGGCGGAAAGTCATGGCTACACCTTC
- | - | TRBJ2-1 | TRBV29-1 | CSVATGPLLDNEQFF | TGCAGCGTCGCCACAGGGCCCCTCCTCGACAATGAGCAGTTCTTC
TRBD2 | - | TRBJ2-7 | TRBV6-1 | CASSEQIAGGGIYEQYF | TGTGCCAGCAGTGAACAAATAGCGGGAGGGGGAATCTACGAGCAGTACTTC
TRBD2 | - | TRBJ2-7 | TRBV7-2 | CASRGGGSRYEQYF | TGTGCCAGCAGGGGGGGAGGGTCGAGGTACGAGCAGTACTTC
- | - | TRBJ1-1 | TRBV30 | CAWSAARMNTEAFF | TGTGCCTGGAGCGCAGCCAGGATGAACACTGAAGCTTTCTTT
TRBD2 | - | TRBJ2-2 | TRBV5-1 | CASSSTSVGTGELFF | TGCGCCAGCAGCTCAACTAGCGTGGGAACCGGGGAGCTGTTTTTT
TRBD1 | - | TRBJ1-1 | TRBV7-8 | CASSPSGGRTEAFF | TGTGCCAGCAGCCCATCAGGGGGCCGGACTGAAGCTTTCTTT
TRBD1 | - | TRBJ2-2 | TRBV4-2 | CASSPGQGRNTGELFF | TGTGCCAGCAGCCCCGGACAGGGGCGGAACACCGGGGAGCTGTTTTTT
TRBD2 | once | TRBJ2-4 | TRBV18 | CASSPSSGRWDIQYF | TGTGCCAGCTCACCTTCAAGCGGGAGATGGGACATTCAGTACTTC
- | - | TRBJ2-7 | TRBV27 | CASARSPPGYEQYF | TGTGCCAGCGCTCGGTCCCCACCGGGCTACGAGCAGTACTTC
TRBD1 | - | TRBJ1-2 | TRBV19 | CASSIAGSTGGGYTF | TGTGCCAGTAGTATAGCGGGCTCGACAGGGGGAGGCTACACCTTC
TRBD1 | - | TRBJ1-2 | TRBV6-4 | CASSDLTGQGRYTF | TGTGCCAGCAGTGACCTCACCGGACAGGGCCGCTACACCTTC
TRBD1 | - | TRBJ2-7 | TRBV15 | CATSPPGQLTYEQYF | TGTGCCACCAGCCCTCCGGGACAGCTAACCTACGAGCAGTACTTC
- | - | TRBJ1-3 | TRBV5-1 | CASSLAGPDSGNTIYF | TGCGCCAGCAGCTTGGCAGGGCCAGACTCTGGAAACACCATATATTTT
- | - | TRBJ1-6 | TRBV7-8 | CASSWAGPMNSPLHF | TGTGCCAGCAGCTGGGCGGGACCTATGAATTCACCCCTCCACTTT
- | - | TRBJ2-1 | TRBV29-1 | CSVVQTHNEQFF | TGCAGCGTTGTGCAGACGCACAATGAGCAGTTCTTC
TRBD1 | - | TRBJ1-2 | TRBV5-1 | CASRPSTGVRGYTF | TGCGCCAGCAGGCCGTCTACAGGGGTTAGGGGCTACACCTTC
TRBD1 | few | TRBJ1-5 | TRBV30 | CAWAIQGGNQPQHF | TGTGCCTGGGCCATACAGGGGGGCAATCAGCCCCAGCATTTT
- | once | TRBJ2-1 | TRBV14 | CASSQWDNEQFF | TGTGCCAGCAGCCAATGGGACAATGAGCAGTTCTTC
- | - | TRBJ1-2 | TRBV4-2 | CASSQELTSRGGPYYGYTF | TGTGCCAGCAGCCAAGAACTCACGTCACGGGGGGGGCCCTACTATGGCTACACCTTC
- | - | TRBJ1-1 | TRBV28 | CASSLGGRDTEAFF | TGTGCCAGCAGTTTAGGGGGGCGCGACACTGAAGCTTTCTTT
- | - | TRBJ2-5 | TRBV7-3 | CASSFGSQETQYF | TGTGCCAGCAGCTTCGGCTCCCAAGAGACCCAGTACTTC
TRBD2 | - | TRBJ2-1 | TRBV9 | CASSVDGQRERRSNEQFF | TGTGCCAGCAGCGTTGATGGCCAGCGGGAAAGAAGGAGCAATGAGCAGTTCTTC
- | - | TRBJ1-1 | TRBV5-1 | CASSLGGAGGNTEAFF | TGCGCCAGCAGCTTGGGAGGGGCCGGGGGGAACACTGAAGCTTTCTTT
TRBD1 | - | TRBJ2-7 | TRBV4-2 | CASSTTGTGEYEQYF | TGTGCCAGCAGTACAACCGGGACAGGCGAATACGAGCAGTACTTC
- | - | TRBJ2-2 | TRBV18 | CASSPPNFGGETGELFF | TGTGCCAGCTCACCACCCAATTTCGGGGGCGAAACCGGGGAGCTGTTTTTT
TRBD2 | - | TRBJ2-1 | TRBV28 | CASRSSGTYNEQFF | TGTGCCAGCCGTTCTAGCGGGACCTACAATGAGCAGTTCTTC
- | - | TRBJ2-2 | TRBV18 | CASSPVEITTGELFF | TGTGCCAGCTCACCAGTGGAGATTACCACCGGGGAGCTGTTTTTT
TRBD1 | - | TRBJ1-2 | TRBV6-1 | CASMVRTGGYYGYTF | TGTGCCAGCATGGTCCGGACAGGAGGGTACTATGGCTACACCTTC
- | - | TRBJ1-2 | TRBV2 | CASSVQENYGYTF | TGTGCCAGCAGTGTCCAGGAGAACTATGGCTACACCTTC
TRBD2 | - | TRBJ2-7 | TRBV11-2 | CASSLDPGGSYEQYF | TGTGCCAGCAGCTTAGACCCGGGGGGTTCCTACGAGCAGTACTTC
- | - | TRBJ2-5 | TRBV12-5 | CASGLVRPGGGETQYF | TGTGCTAGTGGTTTGGTACGCCCCGGGGGAGGAGAGACCCAGTACTTC
- | - | TRBJ2-1 | TRBV4-1 | CASSQGLSGFASYNEQFF | TGCGCCAGCAGCCAAGGCCTTAGCGGATTCGCCTCCTACAATGAGCAGTTCTTC
- | - | TRBJ2-3 | TRBV5-6 | CASLFADTQYF | TGTGCCAGCCTTTTTGCAGATACGCAGTATTTT
- | - | TRBJ1-1 | TRBV5-4 | CASRLQGGTEAFF | TGTGCCAGCAGACTACAGGGAGGCACTGAAGCTTTCTTT
- | - | TRBJ2-5 | TRBV5-1 | CASFDSSHRGTQYF | TGCGCCAGCTTCGACAGTTCGCACCGGGGGACCCAGTACTTC
- | few | TRBJ2-1 | TRBV7-3 | CASSTTAGSYNEQFF | TGTGCCAGCAGCACGACGGCGGGGTCCTACAATGAGCAGTTCTTC